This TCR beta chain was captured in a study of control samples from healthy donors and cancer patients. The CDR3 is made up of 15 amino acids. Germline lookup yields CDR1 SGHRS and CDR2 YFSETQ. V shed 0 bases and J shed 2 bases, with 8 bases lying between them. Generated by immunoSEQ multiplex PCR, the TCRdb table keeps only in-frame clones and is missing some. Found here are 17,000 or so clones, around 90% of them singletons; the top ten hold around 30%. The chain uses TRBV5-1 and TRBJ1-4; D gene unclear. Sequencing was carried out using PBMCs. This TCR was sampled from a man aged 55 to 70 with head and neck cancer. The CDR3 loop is CASSLGLQTNEKLFF. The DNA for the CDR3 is TGCGCCAGCAGCTTGGGCCTACAGACTAATGAAAAACTGTTTTTT.